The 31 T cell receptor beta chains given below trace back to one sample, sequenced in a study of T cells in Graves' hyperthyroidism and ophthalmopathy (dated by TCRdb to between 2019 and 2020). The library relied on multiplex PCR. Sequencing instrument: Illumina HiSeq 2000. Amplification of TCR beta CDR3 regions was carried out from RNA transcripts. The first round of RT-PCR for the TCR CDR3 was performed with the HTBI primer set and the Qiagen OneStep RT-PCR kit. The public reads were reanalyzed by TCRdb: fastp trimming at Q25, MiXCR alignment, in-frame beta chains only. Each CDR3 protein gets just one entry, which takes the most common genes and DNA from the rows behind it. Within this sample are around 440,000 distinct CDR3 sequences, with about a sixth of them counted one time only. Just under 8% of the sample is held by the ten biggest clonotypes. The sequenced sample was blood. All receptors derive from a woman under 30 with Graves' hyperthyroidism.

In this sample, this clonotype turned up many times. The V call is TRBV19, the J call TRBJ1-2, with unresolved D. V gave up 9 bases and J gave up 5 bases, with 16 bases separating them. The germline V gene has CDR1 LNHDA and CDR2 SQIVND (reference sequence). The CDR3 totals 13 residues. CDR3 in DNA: TGTGCCAGCTTCTCCGGGCAGATTTATGGCTACACCTTC. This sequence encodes CASFSGQIYGYTF.

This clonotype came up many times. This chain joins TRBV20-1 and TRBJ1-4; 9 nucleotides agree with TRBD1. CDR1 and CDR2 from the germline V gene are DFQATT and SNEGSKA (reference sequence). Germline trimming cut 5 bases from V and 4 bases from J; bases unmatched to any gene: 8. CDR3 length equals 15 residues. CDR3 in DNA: TGCAGTGCTTTAAGAGGGACAGGGCTTAATGAAAAACTGTTTTTT. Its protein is CSALRGTGLNEKLFF.

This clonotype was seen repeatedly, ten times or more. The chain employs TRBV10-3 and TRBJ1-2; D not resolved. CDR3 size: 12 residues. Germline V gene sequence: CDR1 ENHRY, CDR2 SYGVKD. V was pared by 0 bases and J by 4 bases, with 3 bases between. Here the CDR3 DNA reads TGTGCCATCAGTGAGTCCTCCTATGGCTACACCTTC. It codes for CAISESSYGYTF.

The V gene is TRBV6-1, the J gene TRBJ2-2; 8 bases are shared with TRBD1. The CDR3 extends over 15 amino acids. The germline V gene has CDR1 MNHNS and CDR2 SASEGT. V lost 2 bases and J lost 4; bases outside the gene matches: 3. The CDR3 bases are TGTGCCAGCAGTGAACAGGGGGCAGGCACCGGGGAGCTGTTTTTT. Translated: CASSEQGAGTGELFF.

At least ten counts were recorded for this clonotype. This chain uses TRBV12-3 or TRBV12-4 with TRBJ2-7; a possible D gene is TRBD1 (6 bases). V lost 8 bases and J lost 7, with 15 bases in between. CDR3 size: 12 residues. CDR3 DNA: TGTGCCAGCGCCCTACAGGGACATGAGCAGTACTTC. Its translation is CASALQGHEQYF.

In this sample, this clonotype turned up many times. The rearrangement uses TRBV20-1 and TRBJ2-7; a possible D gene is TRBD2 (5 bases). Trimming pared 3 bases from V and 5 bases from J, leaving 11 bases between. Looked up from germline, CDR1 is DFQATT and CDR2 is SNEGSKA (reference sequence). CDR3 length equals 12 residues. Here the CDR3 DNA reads TGCAGTGCTAGGGCTGAGGAGGACGAGCAGTACTTC. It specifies CSARAEEDEQYF.

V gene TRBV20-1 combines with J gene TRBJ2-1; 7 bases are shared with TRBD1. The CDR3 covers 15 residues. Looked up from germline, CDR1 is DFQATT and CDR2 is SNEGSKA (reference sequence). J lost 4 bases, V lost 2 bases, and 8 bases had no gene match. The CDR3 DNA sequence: TGCAGTGCTAGACCCGACAGGGAAGGGTACAATGAGCAGTTCTTC. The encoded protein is CSARPDREGYNEQFF.

The CDR3 protein is CASSSDTPYEQYF. The CDR3 DNA follows: TGTGCCAGCTCCTCCGACACCCCCTACGAGCAGTACTTC. The chain has TRBV18 and TRBJ2-7; D gene uncertain. From germline, CDR1 is KGHSH and CDR2 LQKENI. The CDR3 runs to 13 residues. Trimming left V 6 bases short and J 2 bases short, with 11 bases between.

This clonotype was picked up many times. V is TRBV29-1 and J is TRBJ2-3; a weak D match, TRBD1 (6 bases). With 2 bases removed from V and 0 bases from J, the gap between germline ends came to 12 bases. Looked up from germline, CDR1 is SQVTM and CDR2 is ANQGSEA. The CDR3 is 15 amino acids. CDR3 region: CSVERMGQSTDTQYF. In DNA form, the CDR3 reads TGCAGCGTTGAACGAATGGGACAAAGCACAGATACGCAGTATTTT.

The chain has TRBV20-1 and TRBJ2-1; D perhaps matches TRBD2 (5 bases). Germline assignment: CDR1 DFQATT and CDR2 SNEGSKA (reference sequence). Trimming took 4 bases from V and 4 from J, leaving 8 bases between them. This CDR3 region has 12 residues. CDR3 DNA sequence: TGCAGTGCTAAGCTAGCTTACAATGAGCAGTTCTTC. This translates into CSAKLAYNEQFF.

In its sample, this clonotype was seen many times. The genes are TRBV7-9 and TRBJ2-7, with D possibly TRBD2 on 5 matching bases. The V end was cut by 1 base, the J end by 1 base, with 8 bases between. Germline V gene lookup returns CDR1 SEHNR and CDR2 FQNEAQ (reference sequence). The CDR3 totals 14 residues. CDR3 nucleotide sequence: TGTGCCAGCAGCTTAGGAGGGAAGTCCTACGAGCAGTACTTC. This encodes CASSLGGKSYEQYF.

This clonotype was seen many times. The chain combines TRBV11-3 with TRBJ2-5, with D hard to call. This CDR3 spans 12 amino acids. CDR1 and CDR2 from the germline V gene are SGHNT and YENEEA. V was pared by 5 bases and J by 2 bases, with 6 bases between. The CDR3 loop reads CASSRRQETQYF. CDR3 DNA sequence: TGTGCCAGCAGCCGCCGACAAGAGACCCAGTACTTC.

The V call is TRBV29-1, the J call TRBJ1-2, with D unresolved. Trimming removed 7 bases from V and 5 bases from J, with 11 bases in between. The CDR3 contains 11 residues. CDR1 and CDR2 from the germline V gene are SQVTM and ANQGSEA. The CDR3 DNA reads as TGCAGCGCCAAGACGGGATATGGCTACACCTTC. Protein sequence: CSAKTGYGYTF. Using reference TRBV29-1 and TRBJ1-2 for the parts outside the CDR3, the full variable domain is SAVISQKPSRDICQRGTSLTIQCQVDSQVTMMFWYRQQPGQSLTLIATANQGSEATYESGFVIDKFPISRPNLTFSTLTVSNMSPEDSSIYLCSAKTGYGYTFGSGTRLTVV.

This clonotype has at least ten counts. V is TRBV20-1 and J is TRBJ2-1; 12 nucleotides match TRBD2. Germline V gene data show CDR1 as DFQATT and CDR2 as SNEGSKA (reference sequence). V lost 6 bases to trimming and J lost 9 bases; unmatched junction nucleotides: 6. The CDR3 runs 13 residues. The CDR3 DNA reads TGCAGTGCCCGGGGACTAGCGGGCATTGAGCAGTTCTTC. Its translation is CSARGLAGIEQFF.

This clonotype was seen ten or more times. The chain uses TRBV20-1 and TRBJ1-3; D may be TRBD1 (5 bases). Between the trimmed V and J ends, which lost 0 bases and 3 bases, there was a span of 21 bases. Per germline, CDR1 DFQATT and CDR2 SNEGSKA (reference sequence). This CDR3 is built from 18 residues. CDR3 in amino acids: CSARDLLWGIQDGNTIYF. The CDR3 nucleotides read TGCAGTGCTAGAGATCTACTATGGGGCATTCAGGATGGAAACACCATATATTTT.

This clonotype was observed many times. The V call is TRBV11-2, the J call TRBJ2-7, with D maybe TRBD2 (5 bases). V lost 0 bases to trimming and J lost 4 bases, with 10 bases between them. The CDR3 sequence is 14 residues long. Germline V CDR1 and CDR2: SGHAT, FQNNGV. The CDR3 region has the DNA TGTGCCAGCAGCTTAGAGGTGGCGGGTTACGAGCAGTACTTC. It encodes CASSLEVAGYEQYF. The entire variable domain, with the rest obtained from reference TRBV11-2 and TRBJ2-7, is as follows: EAGVAQSPRYKIIEKRQSVAFWCNPISGHATLYWYQQILGQGPKLLIQFQNNGVVDDSQLPKDRFSAERLKGVDSTLKIQPAKLEDSAVYLCASSLEVAGYEQYFGPGTRLTVT.

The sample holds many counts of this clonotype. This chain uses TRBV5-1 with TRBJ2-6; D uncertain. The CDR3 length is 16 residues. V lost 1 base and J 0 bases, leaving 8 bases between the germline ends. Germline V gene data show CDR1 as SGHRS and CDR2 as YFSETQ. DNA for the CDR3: TGCGCCAGCAGCTTGATGGGAAGCTCTGGGGCCAACGTCCTGACTTTC. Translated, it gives CASSLMGSSGANVLTF.

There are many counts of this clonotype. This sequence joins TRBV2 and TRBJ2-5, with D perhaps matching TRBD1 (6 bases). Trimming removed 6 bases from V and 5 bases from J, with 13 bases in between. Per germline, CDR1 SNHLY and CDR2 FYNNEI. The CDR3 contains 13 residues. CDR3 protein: CASSPTGSETQYF. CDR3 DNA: TGTGCCAGCAGCCCGACAGGTTCGGAGACCCAGTACTTC.

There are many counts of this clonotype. The CDR3 region has the DNA TGCGCCAGCAGTGATTTTTACCGTACTACCTTATGGAGCAATCAGCCCCAGCATTTT. Protein: CASSDFYRTTLWSNQPQHF. The chain has TRBV10-2 and TRBJ1-5, with unresolved D. Germline V gene sequence: CDR1 WSHSY, CDR2 SAAADI. The V end was cut by 3 bases, the J end by 1 base, with 22 bases between. CDR3 length equals 19 residues.

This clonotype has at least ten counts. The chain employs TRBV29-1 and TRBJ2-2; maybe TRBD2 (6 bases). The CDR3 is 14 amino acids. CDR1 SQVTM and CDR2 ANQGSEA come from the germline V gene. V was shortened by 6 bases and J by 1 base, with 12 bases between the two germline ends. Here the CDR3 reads CSVLSGQNTGELFF. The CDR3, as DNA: TGCAGCGTACTTAGCGGCCAGAACACCGGGGAGCTGTTTTTT.

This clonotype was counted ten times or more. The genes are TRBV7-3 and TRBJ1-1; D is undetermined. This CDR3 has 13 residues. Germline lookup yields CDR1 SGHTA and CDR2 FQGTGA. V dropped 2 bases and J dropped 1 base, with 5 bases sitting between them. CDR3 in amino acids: CASSLAPNTEAFF. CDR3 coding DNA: TGTGCCAGCAGCTTAGCGCCGAACACTGAAGCTTTCTTT.

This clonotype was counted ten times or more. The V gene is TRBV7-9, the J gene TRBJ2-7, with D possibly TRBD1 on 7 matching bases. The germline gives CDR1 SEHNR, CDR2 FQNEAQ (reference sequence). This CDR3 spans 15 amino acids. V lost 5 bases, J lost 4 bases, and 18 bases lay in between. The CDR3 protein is CASSGGAGTEYEQYF. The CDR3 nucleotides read TGTGCCAGCAGCGGAGGGGCCGGGACAGAGTACGAGCAGTACTTC.

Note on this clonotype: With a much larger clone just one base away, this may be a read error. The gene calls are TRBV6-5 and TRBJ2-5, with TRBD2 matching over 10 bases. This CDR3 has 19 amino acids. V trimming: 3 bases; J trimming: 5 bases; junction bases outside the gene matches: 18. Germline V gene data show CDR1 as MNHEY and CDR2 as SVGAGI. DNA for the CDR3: TGTGCCAGCAGTTATCGCGGACTAGCGGAAGCTACCCTCCGGGAGACCCAGTACTTC. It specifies CASSYRGLAEATLRETQYF.

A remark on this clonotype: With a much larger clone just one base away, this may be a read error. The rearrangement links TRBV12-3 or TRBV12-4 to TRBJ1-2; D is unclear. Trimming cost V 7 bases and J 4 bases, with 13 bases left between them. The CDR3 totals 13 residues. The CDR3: CASNSGSLYGYTF. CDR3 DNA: TGTGCCAGCAATTCCGGGAGCCTCTATGGCTACACCTTC.

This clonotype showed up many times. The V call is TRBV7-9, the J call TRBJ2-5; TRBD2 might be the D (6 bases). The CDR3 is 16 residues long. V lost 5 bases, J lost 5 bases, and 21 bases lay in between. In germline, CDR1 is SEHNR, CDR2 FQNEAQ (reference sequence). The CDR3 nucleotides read TGTGCCAGCAGCCATAGGGTGGATTTGACTAGGGAGACCCAGTACTTC. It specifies CASSHRVDLTRETQYF.

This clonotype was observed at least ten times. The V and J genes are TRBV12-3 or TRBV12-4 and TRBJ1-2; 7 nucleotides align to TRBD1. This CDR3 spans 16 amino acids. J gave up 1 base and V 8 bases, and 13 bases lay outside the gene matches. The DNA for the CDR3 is TGTGCCAGCTATTCTAGCTCGGCAGGGGGTAACTATGGCTACACCTTC. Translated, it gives CASYSSSAGGNYGYTF.

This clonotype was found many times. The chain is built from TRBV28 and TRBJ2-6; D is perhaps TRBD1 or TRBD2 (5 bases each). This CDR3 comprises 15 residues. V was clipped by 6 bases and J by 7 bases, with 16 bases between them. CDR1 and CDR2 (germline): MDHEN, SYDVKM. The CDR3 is CASSLVGVKANVLTF. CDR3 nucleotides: TGTGCCAGCAGCTTAGTGGGGGTCAAAGCCAACGTCCTGACTTTC.

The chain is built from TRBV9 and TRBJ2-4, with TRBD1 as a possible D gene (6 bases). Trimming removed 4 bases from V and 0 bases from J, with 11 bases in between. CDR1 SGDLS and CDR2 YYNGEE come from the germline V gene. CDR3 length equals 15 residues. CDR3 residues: CASSPKTGAKNIQYF. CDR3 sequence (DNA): TGTGCCAGCAGCCCTAAGACAGGAGCCAAAAACATTCAGTACTTC.

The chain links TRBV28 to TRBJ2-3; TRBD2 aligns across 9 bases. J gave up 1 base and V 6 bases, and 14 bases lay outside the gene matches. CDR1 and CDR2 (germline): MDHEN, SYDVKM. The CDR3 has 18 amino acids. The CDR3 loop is CASSTRLYSGSGTDTQYF. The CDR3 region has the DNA TGTGCCAGCAGCACACGACTCTATAGCGGGAGTGGCACAGATACGCAGTATTTT.

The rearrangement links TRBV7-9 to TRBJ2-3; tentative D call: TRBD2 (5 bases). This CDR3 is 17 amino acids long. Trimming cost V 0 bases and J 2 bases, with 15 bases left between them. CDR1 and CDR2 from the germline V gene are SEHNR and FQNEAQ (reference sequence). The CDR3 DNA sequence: TGTGCCAGCAGCTTAGCGACCGGCGGAGGATCCACAGATACGCAGTATTTT. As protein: CASSLATGGGSTDTQYF.

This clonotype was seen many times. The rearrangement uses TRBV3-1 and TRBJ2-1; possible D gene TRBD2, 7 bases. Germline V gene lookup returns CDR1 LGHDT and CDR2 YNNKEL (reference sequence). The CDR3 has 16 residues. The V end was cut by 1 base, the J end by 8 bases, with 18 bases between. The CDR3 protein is CASSQGIPGGVDEQFF. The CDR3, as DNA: TGTGCCAGCAGCCAAGGGATCCCGGGGGGCGTCGATGAGCAGTTCTTC.